A single sample gave rise to the 17 T cell receptor beta chains below, sequenced in a study of T-cell reconstitution after alpha-beta-depleted transplantation in children (dated by TCRdb to the mid-2010s). The treatment or condition label, as the study defines it: allogeneic hematopoietic cell transplantation with graft depleted of TCRalphabeta T cells and CD19 B cells. The receptor library was made with PCR. Sequencing was carried out with an Illumina HiSeq 2500. To normalize quantification of the TCRbeta repertoire, the TCR libraries were built with molecular barcoding that relied on unique molecular identifiers. Using fastp at Q25 and MiXCR, TCRdb reprocessed the public reads and kept productive beta chains. All rows with the same CDR3 protein become a single entry with the most common DNA and genes. The table for this sample lists about 980,000 distinct CDR3 sequences; roughly 31% of them were counted only once. Together, the top ten hold around 30% of the sample.

This specimen consisted of PBMCs, mostly from graft donor cells, obtained 360 days after TCRalphabeta/CD19-depleted stem cell transplant. The receptors were gathered from a boy younger than two who had a stem cell transplant for SCID, so the T cells may come from the graft donor.

This chain links TRBV28 with TRBJ2-6; TRBD1 agrees at 7 bases. CDR1 is MDHEN and CDR2 is SYDVKM in the germline V gene. The length of the CDR3 is 17 residues. Unmatched junction bases numbered 6, after V lost 2 bases and J lost 2 bases. The CDR3 bases are TGTGCCAGCAGTTTAAGGGGGCTATTTGCTGGGGCCAACGTCCTGACTTTC. Encoded protein: CASSLRGLFAGANVLTF. Drawing the rest from reference TRBV28 and TRBJ2-6, the complete variable domain is DVKVTQSSRYLVKRTGEKVFLECVQDMDHENMFWYRQDPGLGLRLIYFSYDVKMKEKGDIPEGYSVSREKKERFSLILESASTNQTSMYLCASSLRGLFAGANVLTFGAGSRLTVL.

This clonotype was picked up a small number of times. J is TRBJ1-6 and V is TRBV5-1, with unresolved D. V shed 0 bases and J shed 6 bases, with 7 bases lying between them. The CDR3 sequence is 14 residues long. Germline V CDR1 and CDR2: SGHRS, YFSETQ. The CDR3 DNA follows: TGCGCCAGCAGCTTGGCCGATCTTAATTCACCCCTCCACTTT. It codes for CASSLADLNSPLHF.

The rearrangement joins TRBV4-3 to TRBJ2-6; 8 bases are shared with TRBD1. V was clipped by 4 bases and J by 4 bases; unmatched bases: 9. The CDR3 sequence is 17 residues long. Looked up from germline, CDR1 is LGHNA and CDR2 is YSLEER. The CDR3 DNA reads as TGCGCCAGCAGCCGGACAGGGCTATCGTCCGGGGCCAACGTCCTGACTTTC. Protein: CASSRTGLSSGANVLTF.

This clonotype was seen a single time. The genes are TRBV7-9 and TRBJ2-7; D is possibly TRBD1 or TRBD2 (5 bases each). This CDR3 contains 14 residues. The V end was cut by 7 bases, the J end by 4 bases, with 17 bases between. Germline CDR1 SEHNR, CDR2 FQNEAQ (reference sequence). The chain's CDR3 is CASNEGPGWYEQYF. CDR3 nucleotides: TGTGCCAGCAACGAGGGGCCGGGGTGGTACGAGCAGTACTTC.

CDR3 protein: CASRPGGLGNEQFF. The DNA of the CDR3 is TGTGCCAGCAGACCAGGGGGATTGGGGAATGAGCAGTTCTTC. The chain recombines TRBV28 with TRBJ2-1, with 7 bases fitting TRBD1. The CDR3 covers 14 residues. Germline CDR1 MDHEN, CDR2 SYDVKM. V shed 6 bases and J 7 bases; nucleotides not matched to a gene: 9.

This clonotype was seen only a few times. The V call is TRBV12-3 or TRBV12-4, the J call TRBJ2-7; D is perhaps TRBD1 (5 bases). Trimming cost V 6 bases and J 0 bases, with 9 bases left between them. The CDR3 covers 13 residues. The CDR3 region is CASRLTASYEQYF. The CDR3 region has the DNA TGTGCCAGCAGGCTGACAGCCTCCTACGAGCAGTACTTC.

This clonotype has more than one count but fewer than ten. The chain links TRBV7-3 to TRBJ2-5, with unresolved D. CDR1 is SGHTA and CDR2 is FQGTGA in the germline V gene. CDR3 size: 13 residues. Between the trimmed V and J ends, which lost 4 bases and 5 bases, there was a span of 11 bases. The CDR3 sequence is CASSSDPSETQYF. The DNA for the CDR3 is TGTGCCAGCAGCTCGGACCCTTCGGAGACCCAGTACTTC.

This sequence joins TRBV5-1 and TRBJ2-7; 8 nucleotides align to TRBD1. V gave up 2 bases and J gave up 6 bases; unmatched junction bases: 13. Germline lookup yields CDR1 SGHRS and CDR2 YFSETQ. This CDR3 is built from 16 residues. CDR3 DNA sequence: TGCGCCAGCAGCTTAACCGGGACAGGAATACCTGCCGAGCAGTACTTC. This sequence encodes CASSLTGTGIPAEQYF. The variable domain in full, with the rest retrieved from reference TRBV5-1 and TRBJ2-7, is KAGVTQTPRYLIKTRGQQVTLSCSPISGHRSVSWYQQTPGQGLQFLFEYFSETQRNKGNFPGRFSGRQFSNSRSEMNVSTLELGDSALYLCASSLTGTGIPAEQYFGPGTRLTVT.

This clonotype appeared a few times. J is TRBJ1-1 and V is TRBV12-3 or TRBV12-4, with D possibly TRBD1 on 5 matching bases. CDR3 length: 17 residues. The ends were cut back, 1 base at V and 0 bases at J, with 15 bases in the middle. As DNA, the CDR3 is TGTGCCAGCAGTTTAGTCGGGGGAGGGCCCCTGAACACTGAAGCTTTCTTT. Encoded protein: CASSLVGGGPLNTEAFF.

V gene TRBV24-1 combines with J gene TRBJ2-3; D perhaps matches TRBD2 (6 bases). Germline V gene sequence: CDR1 KGHDR, CDR2 SFDVKD. The V end was cut by 0 bases, the J end by 5 bases, with 8 bases between. The CDR3 runs 14 residues. CDR3 protein: CATSDLGGLDTQYF. CDR3 sequence (DNA): TGTGCCACCAGTGATTTGGGGGGACTAGATACGCAGTATTTT.

The CDR3 here is CASSLRSPTLSTDTQYF. The CDR3, as DNA: TGTGCCAGCAGCTTACGGTCGCCCACCTTAAGCACAGATACGCAGTATTTT. The gene calls are TRBV7-2 and TRBJ2-3; D is unclear. Germline values: CDR1 SGHTA, CDR2 FQGNSA. V was clipped by 2 bases and J by 0 bases, with 15 bases between them. The CDR3 totals 17 residues.

This clonotype was detected a few times. The CDR3 bases are TGCAGTGCCCCGGGGACTCTCCTAATCAAGCCCCAGCATTTT. Translation: CSAPGTLLIKPQHF. The chain uses TRBV20-1 and TRBJ1-5, with D perhaps TRBD1 (5 bases). CDR3 length: 14 amino acids. The V and J ends lost 6 bases and 8 bases respectively, with 20 bases between them. In germline, CDR1 is DFQATT, CDR2 SNEGSKA (reference sequence).

The J gene is TRBJ2-3, the V gene TRBV28; 11 bases map to TRBD1. The CDR3 totals 16 residues. Trimming removed 5 bases from V and 3 bases from J; junction bases left unmatched: 7. From germline, CDR1 is MDHEN and CDR2 SYDVKM. The DNA for the CDR3 is TGTGCCAGCAGTGACCGGACAGGGGGCGCGACAGATACGCAGTATTTT. This encodes CASSDRTGGATDTQYF.

V is TRBV24-1 and J is TRBJ2-1, with 10 bases identical to TRBD1. V lost 4 bases, J lost 6 bases, and 11 bases stayed unmatched. The germline V gene encodes CDR1 KGHDR and CDR2 SFDVKD. The CDR3 totals 17 residues. The CDR3 DNA is TGTGCCACCAGTGACCCCCGCCGGGACAGGGGAAGCAATGAGCAGTTCTTC. This gives the protein CATSDPRRDRGSNEQFF.

The gene calls are TRBV12-3 or TRBV12-4 and TRBJ1-5, with D unclear. The V end was cut by 6 bases, the J end by 1 base, with 13 bases between. This CDR3 has 15 amino acids. Written as DNA, the CDR3 is TGTGCCAGCAGCTCCCCGGGGTGGAGCAATCAGCCCCAGCATTTT. Translation: CASSSPGWSNQPQHF.

The CDR3 here is CASRQDRGLMNTEAFF. In nucleotides, the CDR3 is TGCGCCAGCAGACAAGACAGGGGGCTCATGAACACTGAAGCTTTCTTT. This chain joins TRBV5-1 and TRBJ1-1; 10 bases match TRBD1. With V trimmed by 5 bases and J by 0 bases, 7 bases remained unmatched. CDR3 length equals 16 residues. The germline V gene has CDR1 SGHRS and CDR2 YFSETQ.

This clonotype was counted many times. The chain has TRBV27 and TRBJ2-7; D remains unclear. This CDR3 contains 12 residues. Germline V gene data show CDR1 as MNHEY and CDR2 as SMNVEV (reference sequence). Trimming left V 5 bases short and J 6 bases short, with 11 bases between. The CDR3 spells CASSQSGGEQYF. CDR3 nucleotide sequence: TGTGCCAGCAGTCAGAGTGGCGGCGAGCAGTACTTC.